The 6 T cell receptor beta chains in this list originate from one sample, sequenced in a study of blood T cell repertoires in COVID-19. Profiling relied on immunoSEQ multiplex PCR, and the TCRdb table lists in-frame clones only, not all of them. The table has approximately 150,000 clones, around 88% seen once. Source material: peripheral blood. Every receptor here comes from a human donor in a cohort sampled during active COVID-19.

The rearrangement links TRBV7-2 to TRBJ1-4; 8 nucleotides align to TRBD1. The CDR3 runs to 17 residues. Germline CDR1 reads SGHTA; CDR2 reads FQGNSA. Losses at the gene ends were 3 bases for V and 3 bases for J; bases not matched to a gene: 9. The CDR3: CASSFNTGTGPNEKLFF. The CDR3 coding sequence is TGTGCCAGCAGCTTTAATACGGGGACAGGACCTAATGAAAAACTGTTTTTT. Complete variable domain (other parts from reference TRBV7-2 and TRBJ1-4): GAGVSQSPSNKVTEKGKDVELRCDPISGHTALYWYRQSLGQGLEFLIYFQGNSAPDKSGLPSDRFSAERTGGSVSTLTIQRTQQEDSAVYLCASSFNTGTGPNEKLFFGSGTQLSVL.

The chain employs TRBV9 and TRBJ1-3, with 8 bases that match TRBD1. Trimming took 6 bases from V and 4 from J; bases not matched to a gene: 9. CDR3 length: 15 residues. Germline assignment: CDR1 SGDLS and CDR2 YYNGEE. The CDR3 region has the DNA TGTGCCAGCACCAGAAGCTCAGGGGGCGGAAACACCATATATTTT. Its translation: CASTRSSGGGNTIYF.

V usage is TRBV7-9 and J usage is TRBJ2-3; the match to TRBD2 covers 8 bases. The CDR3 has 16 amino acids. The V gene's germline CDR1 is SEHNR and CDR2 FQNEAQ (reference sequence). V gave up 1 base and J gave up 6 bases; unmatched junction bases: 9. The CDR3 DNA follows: TGTGCCAGCAGCTTAGGACGCGGGGGGCTAGGCGATACGCAGTATTTT. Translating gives CASSLGRGGLGDTQYF.

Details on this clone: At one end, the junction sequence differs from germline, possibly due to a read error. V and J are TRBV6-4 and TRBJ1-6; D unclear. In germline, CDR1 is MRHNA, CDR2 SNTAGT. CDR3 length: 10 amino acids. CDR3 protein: CASSVRGYLF. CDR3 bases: TGTGCCAGCAGTGTCCGCGGGTACCTATTT.

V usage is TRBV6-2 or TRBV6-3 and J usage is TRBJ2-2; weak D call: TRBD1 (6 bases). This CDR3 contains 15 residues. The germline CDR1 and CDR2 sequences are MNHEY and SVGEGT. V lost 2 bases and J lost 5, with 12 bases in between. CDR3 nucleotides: TGTGCCAGCAGTTACCTACAGGGTGGTACCGGGGAGCTGTTTTTT. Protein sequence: CASSYLQGGTGELFF.

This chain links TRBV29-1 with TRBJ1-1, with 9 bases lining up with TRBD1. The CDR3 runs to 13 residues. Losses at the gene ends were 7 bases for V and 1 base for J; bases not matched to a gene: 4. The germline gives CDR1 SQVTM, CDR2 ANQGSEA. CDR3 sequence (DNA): TGCAGCGGCGGGACAGGGAAGAACACTGAAGCTTTCTTT. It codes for CSGGTGKNTEAFF.